This T cell receptor (beta chain) originates from a study of blood T cell repertoires in COVID-19. Clones were read by immunoSEQ multiplex PCR, and TCRdb kept only the in-frame ones, dropping some. The sample lists around 310,000 clones; about 91% were seen once. Deletions cut 6 bases from V and 6 bases from J, with 14 bases between. CDR1 SQVTM and CDR2 ANQGSEA come from the germline V gene. This CDR3 is 12 amino acids long. This clone appeared a single time. The source material was peripheral blood. This TCR came from an older woman with acute or convalescent COVID-19. The gene calls are TRBV29-1 and TRBJ1-2; D might be TRBD1 (6 bases). The CDR3 DNA follows: TGCAGCGTCGTTCTAGGGGGAGATGGCTACACCTTC. This codes for CSVVLGGDGYTF.